This section outlines one T cell receptor (beta chain) sequence together with its context. This clone has just one count. No cognate antigen has been identified for it. No much larger clone is present one base from it, and per-base qualities are unavailable. V and J are trimmed by 5 bases and 9 bases, and the gene matches miss 8 bases of the junction. The CDR3 goes from the cysteine to the phenylalanine over 15 residues. CDR3 DNA is the only sequence kept; it has 45 bases, read in frame from the first base. Via the germline V gene, CDR1 is SQVTM and CDR2 ANQGSEA. The immunoSEQ Assay, a bias-controlled multiplex PCR, was used to amplify TCRbeta CDR3 regions from genomic DNA. The study's own analysis went as follows. The number of nucleated cells in each sample was estimated by amplification of reference gene primers within the assay. To quantify the absolute abundance of each unique TCRbeta CDR3 rearrangement, sequence reads were collapsed and filtered. For each sample, productive Simpson clonality was calculated as the square root of Simpson's diversity index over productive rearrangements. TCRdb stores this immuneACCESS table with in-frame sequences only. Part of the clones is absent; in the studies checked, under half of the shortfall reflects unresolved V genes, and no reason is known for the rest. V, J and clone size derive from that table, while D and trimming were established from the DNA sequence. The sample contains roughly 400,000 clones, around 91% of them found a single time. The ten largest clones add up to 0.6% of the sample.

The data derive from a study of blood T cell repertoires in COVID-19 (TCRdb year 2020). Regarding the research as a whole: Samples covering the acute and convalescent phases of COVID-19 were provided by collaborators in the United States, Italy and Spain. The prospective study material was composed of cDNA or gDNA derived from T cells, B-cell-depleted T cells, or PBMCs. Deeply sampled blood TCRbeta repertoires from subjects exposed to, actively infected with, or recovered from COVID-19 were included in the dataset. The repertoires were released in a freely available public database intended as a resource for research on the immune response to SARS-CoV-2. The samples were drawn from the first 160 participants of the ongoing ImmuneRACE study and from 1,254 subjects provided by 6 global collaborators. The sample metadata nearly always contained a de-identified subject ID, COVID-19 status, age in years and sex. Where available, HLA class I and class II types were obtained from metadata supplied by the sample provider rather than from assay-based typing. Broader findings and caveats from the paper: Clinical and demographic metadata were provided uncurated, with the amount varying by source and participant.

In the prospective study, participants were roughly 18 to 100 years old, resided in 24 geographic areas of the United States, and were enrolled through a virtual design. To assign participants to cohorts, the prospective study relied on clinical history that participants themselves reported in a screening survey and a study questionnaire. For ImmuneRACE Cohort 3, a participant was defined as recovered based on two consecutive negative NP/OP PCR tests, clearance by a healthcare professional, or resolution of symptoms. Each participant in the prospective study had whole blood, serum and a nasopharyngeal or oropharyngeal swab collected by mobile phlebotomists. Over a 2-month period, participants in the prospective study had the option of providing additional blood draws and questionnaires. Blood samples from the prospective study were shipped frozen or at room temperature prior to DNA extraction.

The sequence came from a young man who had recovered from COVID-19. Recombination connected TRBV29-1 to TRBJ2-1; 15 nucleotides in the junction match TRBD2. Source material: PBMCs or T cells enriched from blood (not recorded which). CDR3 region: CSVRKGTSGGREQFF. The DNA is TGCAGCGTTCGTAAAGGGACTAGCGGGGGGCGTGAGCAGTTCTTC.